The rows below give T cell receptor beta chains drawn from one sample of a study of T-cell reconstitution after alpha-beta-depleted transplantation in children. One entry per CDR3 protein, called by TCRdb with MiXCR from the PCR reads. The repertoire holds 600,000 to 700,000 distinct CDR3 sequences, with approximately 16% as singletons. The sequences come from PBMCs from the stem cell graft donor, collected from the stem cell graft. These receptors all come from a human donor who donated a stem cell graft to a child with acute myeloid leukemia. Both conserved end residues are part of each CDR3. Each record gives: clone size, J gene, V gene, D gene, CDR3 DNA, CDR3 protein. The D gene is left open where the match is weak. Clone sizes are given selectively: once, few, many, or a class where the clone is expanded.

clone size: few
J gene: TRBJ1-2
V gene: TRBV7-9
D gene: .
CDR3 DNA: TGTGCCAGCAGCTCGGGACCGACCTATGGCTACACCTTC
CDR3 protein: CASSSGPTYGYTF

clone size: .
J gene: TRBJ1-1
V gene: TRBV24-1
D gene: TRBD1
CDR3 DNA: TGTGCCACCAGTGATTTGCTGGGACAGCAGACTGAAGCTTTCTTT
CDR3 protein: CATSDLLGQQTEAFF

clone size: few
J gene: TRBJ1-5
V gene: TRBV6-5
D gene: .
CDR3 DNA: TGTGCCAGCAGTTACGCCGGGGAGGTTGGGGGTCAGCCCCAGCATTTT
CDR3 protein: CASSYAGEVGGQPQHF

clone size: few
J gene: TRBJ1-2
V gene: TRBV5-1
D gene: TRBD1
CDR3 DNA: TGCGCCAGCAGGAGGACGTCCGAGACAGGGAGCGGCTACACCTTC
CDR3 protein: CASRRTSETGSGYTF

clone size: .
J gene: TRBJ2-1
V gene: TRBV24-1
D gene: TRBD2
CDR3 DNA: TGTGCCACCAGTGATTCAGCGGGGGGCTCCTACAATGAGCAGTTCTTC
CDR3 protein: CATSDSAGGSYNEQFF

clone size: .
J gene: TRBJ2-7
V gene: TRBV18
D gene: .
CDR3 DNA: TGTGCCAGCTCACCACGGAGTGGGGAACAGTACTTC
CDR3 protein: CASSPRSGEQYF

clone size: .
J gene: TRBJ1-3
V gene: TRBV20-1
D gene: .
CDR3 DNA: TGCAGTGCTAGAGATCTATGGGAGTCATCTGGAAACACCATATATTTT
CDR3 protein: CSARDLWESSGNTIYF

clone size: .
J gene: TRBJ1-5
V gene: TRBV6-7
D gene: TRBD1
CDR3 DNA: TGTGCTAGAAACAGGGGGGTGAGCAATCAGCCCCAGCATTTT
CDR3 protein: CARNRGVSNQPQHF

clone size: many
J gene: TRBJ2-5
V gene: TRBV20-1
D gene: .
CDR3 DNA: TGCAGTGTCCCGTCCCGGAGGGAGACCCAGTACTTC
CDR3 protein: CSVPSRRETQYF

clone size: few
J gene: TRBJ2-3
V gene: TRBV15
D gene: .
CDR3 DNA: TGTGCCACCAGCAGGAGGTCGGTAGCAGATACGCAGTATTTT
CDR3 protein: CATSRRSVADTQYF

clone size: many
J gene: TRBJ2-3
V gene: TRBV5-1
D gene: .
CDR3 DNA: TGCGCCAGCCACCGGACAATCGGCACAGATACGCAGTATTTT
CDR3 protein: CASHRTIGTDTQYF

clone size: .
J gene: TRBJ1-2
V gene: TRBV7-2
D gene: .
CDR3 DNA: TGTGCCAGCACCCTAGAGCGGGGAATAACAGGCTACACCTTC
CDR3 protein: CASTLERGITGYTF

clone size: many
J gene: TRBJ1-1
V gene: TRBV5-1
D gene: .
CDR3 DNA: TGCGCCAGCAGCTTATCGACGGGGAACACTGAAGCTTTCTTT
CDR3 protein: CASSLSTGNTEAFF

clone size: .
J gene: TRBJ2-7
V gene: TRBV5-1
D gene: .
CDR3 DNA: TGCGCCAGCAGCTTGTTACCGAGGTCCTACGAGCAGTACTTC
CDR3 protein: CASSLLPRSYEQYF

clone size: .
J gene: TRBJ1-5
V gene: TRBV7-2
D gene: .
CDR3 DNA: TGTGCCAGCAGCTTAGGGGGAGAGGGTCAGCCCCAGCATTTT
CDR3 protein: CASSLGGEGQPQHF

clone size: many
J gene: TRBJ1-4
V gene: TRBV5-6
D gene: .
CDR3 DNA: TGTGCCAGCAGCTCCCCACATGGAAATGAAAAACTGTTTTTT
CDR3 protein: CASSSPHGNEKLFF

clone size: many
J gene: TRBJ2-7
V gene: TRBV4-3
D gene: .
CDR3 DNA: TGCGCCAGCAGCCGCGAGGTATTACTCTACGAGCAGTACTTC
CDR3 protein: CASSREVLLYEQYF

clone size: many
J gene: TRBJ1-3
V gene: TRBV6-5
D gene: .
CDR3 DNA: TGTGCCAGCAGTTATGTGGACTCTGGAAACACCATATATTTT
CDR3 protein: CASSYVDSGNTIYF